This T cell receptor beta chain came from a study of regulatory T cells in long-lasting Graves disease. V gave up 4 bases and J gave up 1 base, with 11 bases separating them. The CDR3 is made up of 15 amino acids. Time point of the sample: newly diagnosed GD, antithyroid drugs for less than 3 months. Following extraction of RNA from PBMCs, that RNA was used to make the TCR library. Building the TCR beta libraries relied on iRepertoire HTBI primers, and CDR3 regions underwent Arm-PCR. TCRdb reprocessed the multiplex PCR reads with MiXCR, giving one entry per CDR3 protein. The sample lists 450,000 to 500,000 distinct CDR3 sequences, 15% to 20% occurring once. This clonotype has only a few counts. The sample was also linked to a second study, of T cells in Graves' hyperthyroidism and ophthalmopathy.

The receptor was derived from a man in his forties or fifties with Graves disease. The V call is TRBV12-3 or TRBV12-4, the J call TRBJ1-5, with D possibly TRBD1 on 5 matching bases. The sequencing used peripheral blood mononuclear cells (PBMCs), collected at new diagnosis, from a patient treated with antithyroid drugs. The CDR3 is CASSYGGKSNQPQHF. DNA of the CDR3: TGTGCCAGCAGTTACGGGGGTAAGAGCAATCAGCCCCAGCATTTT.